This TCR beta chain was captured in a study of beta chain features in type 1 diabetes. This clone was counted between two and nine times. The antigen is not known. Study-wide findings and caveats: Shorter templates might be favored by PCR, equally in patients and controls. There were fewer insertions and more deletions at the VDJ junctions of type 1 diabetes patients.

CD4+ naive, central memory, regulatory and stem cell-like memory cells were sorted via CD45RO/CCR7/CD25/CD127/CD95/CD27. The whole isolated RNA underwent reverse transcription, so sequencing captured expressed TCRB transcripts. Profiling relied on immunoSEQ multiplex PCR, and the TCRdb table lists in-frame clones only, not all of them. The sample includes roughly 300,000 clones, approximately 15% of them seen just once. There are 15 residues in the CDR3. Germline CDR1 ENHRY, CDR2 SYGVKD. The ends were cut back, 2 bases at V and 6 bases at J, with 14 bases in the middle. The chain has TRBV10-3 and TRBJ2-1; no clear D gene. The sequence was collected from a man younger than 45 in good health. The source material was central memory CD4+ T cells from blood. The DNA of the CDR3 is TGTGCCATCAGTGAGGCAAGCCTAGTTCGCAATGAGCAGTTCTTC. Translating gives CAISEASLVRNEQFF.